The entry that follows covers one TCR beta chain sequence. Its antigen is undetermined. This record belongs to a study of T cells expressing NK-cell markers. The V gene's germline CDR1 is KGHSH and CDR2 LQKENI. CDR3 length equals 16 residues. Whole-study findings and limits: The CD3+CD56-NKG2C+ fraction of several donors was also led by these clonotypes.

Following a re-call of the 5' RACE reads, TCRdb has one entry per CDR3 protein and lacks DNA. The sample has 500,000 to 600,000 distinct CDR3 sequences; the top ten hold approximately 3.6%. This TCR was recovered from a man aged 18 to 29 in good health. The chain couples TRBV18 to TRBJ2-3. The sample was blood T cells: a sorted CD56 or NKG2C T cell subset, CD4+ or CD8+ T cells, or bulk PBMC T cells (not recorded which). The CDR3 here is CASSPPAPLSTDTQYF.